These 5 T cell receptor beta chains originate from one sample sequenced in a study of T cells in Graves' hyperthyroidism and ophthalmopathy. Amplification yielded TCR beta CDR3 regions, with RNA transcripts as the source. TCR CDR3 underwent first-round RT-PCR with the HTBI primer set. TCRdb fed the multiplex PCR reads into MiXCR, producing one record per CDR3 protein. The data contain approximately 430,000 distinct CDR3 sequences, around a sixth of them singletons. The sample consisted of blood. The receptors derive from a woman aged 18-29 years with Graves' hyperthyroidism.

The J gene is TRBJ2-7, the V gene TRBV3-1, with D perhaps matching TRBD2 (5 bases). V was shortened by 4 bases and J by 0 bases, with 10 bases between the two germline ends. The CDR3 has 14 residues. Per the germline V gene, CDR1 is LGHDT and CDR2 is YNNKEL (reference sequence). CDR3: CASSRTGISYEQYF. CDR3 nucleotides: TGTGCCAGCAGCCGTACCGGGATCTCCTACGAGCAGTACTTC.

This clonotype was found a few times. The chain uses TRBV29-1 and TRBJ1-1; a possible D gene is TRBD1 (5 bases). Germline CDR1 reads SQVTM; CDR2 reads ANQGSEA. CDR3 length: 12 amino acids. The V end was cut by 7 bases, the J end by 3 bases, with 12 bases between. Here the CDR3 reads CSAHDSDTEAFF. The CDR3 bases are TGCAGCGCTCACGACAGTGACACTGAAGCTTTCTTT.

The chain is built from TRBV10-3 and TRBJ1-5, with unresolved D. Germline assignment: CDR1 ENHRY and CDR2 SYGVKD. This CDR3 region has 14 residues. Trimming left V 0 bases short and J 2 bases short, with 5 bases between. CDR3 amino acids: CAISESGRNQPQHF. CDR3 bases: TGTGCCATCAGTGAGTCCGGGCGCAATCAGCCCCAGCATTTT.

The chain has TRBV19 and TRBJ2-1; either TRBD1 or TRBD2 may fit D (5 bases each). The germline CDR1 and CDR2 sequences are LNHDA and SQIVND (reference sequence). V lost 3 bases to trimming and J lost 1 base, with 10 bases between them. The CDR3 spans 15 residues. CDR3 amino acids: CASSISWGSYNEQFF. Here the CDR3 DNA reads TGTGCCAGTAGTATCAGTTGGGGGTCCTACAATGAGCAGTTCTTC.

A few counts support this clonotype. A much larger clone lies one base from this, so it may be a read error. The chain has TRBV12-3 or TRBV12-4 and TRBJ2-7; D is uncertain. The V gene lost 5 bases and the J gene lost 6 bases, with 14 bases spanning the gap. This CDR3 is built from 13 residues. CDR3 in DNA: TGTGCCAGCAGTATCGGCCGCCGGTTCGAGCAGTACTTC. Translating gives CASSIGRRFEQYF.